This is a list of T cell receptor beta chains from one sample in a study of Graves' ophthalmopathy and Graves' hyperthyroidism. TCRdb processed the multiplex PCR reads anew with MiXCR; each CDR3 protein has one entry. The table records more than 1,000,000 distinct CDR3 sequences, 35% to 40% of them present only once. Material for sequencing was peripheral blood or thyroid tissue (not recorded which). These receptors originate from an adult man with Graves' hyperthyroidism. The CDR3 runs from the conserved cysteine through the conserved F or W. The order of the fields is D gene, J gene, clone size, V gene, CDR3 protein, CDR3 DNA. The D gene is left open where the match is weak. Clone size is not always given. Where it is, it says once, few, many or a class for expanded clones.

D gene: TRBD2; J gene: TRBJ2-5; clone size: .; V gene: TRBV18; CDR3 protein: CASSPDSGRAGETQYF; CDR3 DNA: TGTGCCAGCTCACCAGATAGCGGGAGGGCCGGAGAGACCCAGTACTTC
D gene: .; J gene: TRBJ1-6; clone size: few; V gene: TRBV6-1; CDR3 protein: CASSEGPANNSPLHF; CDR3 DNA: TGTGCCAGCAGTGAAGGGCCAGCTAATAATTCACCCCTCCACTTT
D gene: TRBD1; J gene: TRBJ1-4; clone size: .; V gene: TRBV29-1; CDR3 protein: CSVDLGQGAGEKLFF; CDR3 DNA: TGCAGCGTTGACTTGGGGCAGGGGGCCGGTGAAAAACTGTTTTTT
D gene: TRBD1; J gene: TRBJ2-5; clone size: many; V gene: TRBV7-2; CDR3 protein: CASSGRGGGGETQYF; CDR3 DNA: TGTGCCAGCAGCGGGCGAGGGGGCGGCGGGGAGACCCAGTACTTC
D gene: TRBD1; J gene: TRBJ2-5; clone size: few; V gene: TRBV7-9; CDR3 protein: CASSPTSTGGGQTQYF; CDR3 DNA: TGTGCCAGCAGCCCCACGTCGACAGGGGGCGGACAGACCCAGTACTTC
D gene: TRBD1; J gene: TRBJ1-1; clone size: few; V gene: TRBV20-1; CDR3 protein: CSARTGMVTEAFF; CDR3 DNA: TGCAGTGCTAGGACAGGGATGGTCACTGAAGCTTTCTTT
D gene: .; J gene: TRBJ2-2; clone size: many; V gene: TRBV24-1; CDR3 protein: CATSDPQASLSTGELFF; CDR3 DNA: TGTGCCACCAGTGACCCCCAGGCTAGCCTGAGCACCGGGGAGCTGTTTTTT
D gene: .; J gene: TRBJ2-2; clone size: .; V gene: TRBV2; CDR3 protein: CASTGAPITGELFF; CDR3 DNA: TGTGCCAGCACGGGCGCTCCCATCACCGGGGAGCTGTTTTTT
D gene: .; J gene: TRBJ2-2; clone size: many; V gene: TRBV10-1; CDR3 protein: CASSPSMANTGELFF; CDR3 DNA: TGCGCCAGCAGTCCTTCTATGGCGAACACCGGGGAGCTGTTTTTT
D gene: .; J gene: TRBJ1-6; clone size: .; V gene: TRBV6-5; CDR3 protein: CASSYEGRYNSPLHF; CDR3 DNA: TGTGCCAGCAGTTACGAGGGACGGTATAATTCACCCCTCCACTTT
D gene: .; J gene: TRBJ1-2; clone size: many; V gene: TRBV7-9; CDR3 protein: CASSLVWAEHYGYTF; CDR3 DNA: TGTGCCAGCAGCTTAGTTTGGGCGGAGCACTATGGCTACACCTTC
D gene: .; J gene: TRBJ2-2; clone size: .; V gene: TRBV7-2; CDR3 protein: CASRDYSTGELFF; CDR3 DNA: TGTGCCAGCAGGGATTACAGCACCGGGGAGCTGTTTTTT
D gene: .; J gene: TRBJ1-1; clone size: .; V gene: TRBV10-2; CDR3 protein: CASSESRVTEAFF; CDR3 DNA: TGCGCCAGCAGTGAGTCAAGGGTTACTGAAGCTTTCTTT
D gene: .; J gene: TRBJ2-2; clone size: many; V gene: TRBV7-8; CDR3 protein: CASSLGGQANTGELFF; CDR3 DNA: TGTGCCAGCAGCTTAGGGGGTCAGGCGAACACCGGGGAGCTGTTTTTT
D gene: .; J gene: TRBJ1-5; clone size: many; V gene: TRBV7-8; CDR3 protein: CASSSQGRGNQPQHF; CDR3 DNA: TGTGCCAGCAGCTCACAGGGTAGGGGCAATCAGCCCCAGCATTTT
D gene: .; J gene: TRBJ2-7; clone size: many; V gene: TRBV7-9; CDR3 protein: CASSVTRGSDEQYF; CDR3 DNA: TGTGCCAGCAGCGTAACCAGGGGATCGGACGAGCAGTACTTC
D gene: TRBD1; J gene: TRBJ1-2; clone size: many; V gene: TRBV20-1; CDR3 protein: CSARAFQGGYGYTF; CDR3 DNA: TGCAGTGCTAGAGCTTTTCAGGGGGGGTATGGCTACACCTTC
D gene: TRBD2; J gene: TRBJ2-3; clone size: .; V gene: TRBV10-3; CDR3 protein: CAISPGLAGGGNTQYF; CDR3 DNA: TGTGCCATCAGTCCGGGACTAGCGGGGGGGGGGAATACGCAGTATTTT
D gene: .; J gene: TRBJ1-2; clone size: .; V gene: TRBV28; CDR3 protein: CASRLSELNYGYTF; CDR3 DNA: TGTGCCAGCAGGCTATCAGAGCTTAACTATGGCTACACCTTC
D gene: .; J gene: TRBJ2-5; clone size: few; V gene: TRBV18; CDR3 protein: CASSPKIQETQYF; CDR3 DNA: TGTGCCAGCTCACCGAAAATCCAAGAGACCCAGTACTTC
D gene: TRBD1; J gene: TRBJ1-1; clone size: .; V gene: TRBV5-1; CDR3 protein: CASSLDPGQGDEAFF; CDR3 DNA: TGCGCCAGCAGCTTGGATCCGGGACAGGGGGATGAAGCTTTCTTT
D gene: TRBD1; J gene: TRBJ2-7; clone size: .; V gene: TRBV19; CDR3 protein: CASSYRRTGGHEQYF; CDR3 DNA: TGTGCCAGTAGTTACCGTCGGACAGGGGGCCACGAGCAGTACTTC
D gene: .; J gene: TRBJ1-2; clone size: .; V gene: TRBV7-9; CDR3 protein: CASSSYSRGYNYGYTF; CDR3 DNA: TGTGCCAGCAGCAGTTACTCGAGGGGCTATAACTATGGCTACACCTTC
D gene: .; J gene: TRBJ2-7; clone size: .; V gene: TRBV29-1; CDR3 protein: CSASSPRGAYEQYF; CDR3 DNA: TGCAGCGCCTCCTCTCCCCGAGGGGCCTACGAGCAGTACTTC
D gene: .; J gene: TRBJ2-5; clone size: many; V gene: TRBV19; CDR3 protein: CASSMGDLKTQYF; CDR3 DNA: TGTGCCAGTAGTATGGGGGACCTAAAGACCCAGTACTTC
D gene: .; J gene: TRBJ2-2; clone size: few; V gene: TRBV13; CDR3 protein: CASSIRMRLHGELFF; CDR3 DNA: TGTGCCAGCAGCATTAGAATGCGTTTGCACGGGGAGCTGTTTTTT
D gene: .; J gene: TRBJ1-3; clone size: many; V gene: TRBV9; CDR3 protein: CASSVEGSGNTIYF; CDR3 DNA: TGTGCCAGCAGCGTAGAGGGGTCTGGAAACACCATATATTTT
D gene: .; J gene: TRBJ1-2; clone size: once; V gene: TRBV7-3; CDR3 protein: CASSPDTGRGYTF; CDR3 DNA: TGTGCCAGCAGCCCCGATACCGGCAGGGGCTACACCTTC
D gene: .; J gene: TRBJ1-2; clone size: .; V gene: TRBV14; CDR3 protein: CASSKPDSPHNYGYTF; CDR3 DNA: TGTGCCAGCAGCAAACCCGACAGTCCTCATAACTATGGCTACACCTTC
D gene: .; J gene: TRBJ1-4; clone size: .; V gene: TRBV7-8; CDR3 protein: CASSPNRNGKLFF; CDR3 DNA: TGTGCCAGCAGCCCCAATAGGAATGGAAAACTGTTTTTT
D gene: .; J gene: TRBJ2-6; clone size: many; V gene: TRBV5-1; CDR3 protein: CASSFDTLQSSSGANVLTF; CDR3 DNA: TGCGCCAGCAGCTTCGATACCTTACAGAGTTCGTCTGGGGCCAACGTCCTGACTTTC
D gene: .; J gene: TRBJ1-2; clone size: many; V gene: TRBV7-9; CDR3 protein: CASSSPYRPYGYTF; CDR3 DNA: TGTGCCAGCAGCTCTCCTTACCGACCCTATGGCTACACCTTC
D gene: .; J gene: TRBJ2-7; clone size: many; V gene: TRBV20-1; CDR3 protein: CSAWGSSYEQYF; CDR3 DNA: TGCAGTGCTTGGGGGAGCTCCTACGAGCAGTACTTC
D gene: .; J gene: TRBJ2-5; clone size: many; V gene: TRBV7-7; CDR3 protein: CASSLSPGAPQETQYF; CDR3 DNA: TGTGCCAGCAGCTTATCTCCCGGGGCCCCCCAAGAGACCCAGTACTTC
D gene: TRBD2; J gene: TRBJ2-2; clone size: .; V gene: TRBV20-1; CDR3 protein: CSARDGGASGTGELFF; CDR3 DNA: TGCAGTGCTAGAGACGGAGGGGCTAGCGGTACCGGGGAGCTGTTTTTT
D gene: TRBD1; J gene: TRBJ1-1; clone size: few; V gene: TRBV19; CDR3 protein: CASSGARTGTAALNTEAFF; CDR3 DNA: TGTGCCAGTAGTGGGGCACGTACAGGGACAGCCGCCCTGAACACTGAAGCTTTCTTT
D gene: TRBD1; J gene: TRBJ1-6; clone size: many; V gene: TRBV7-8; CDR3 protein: CASSWDRDSYNSPLHF; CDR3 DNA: TGTGCCAGCAGCTGGGACAGGGACTCCTATAATTCACCCCTCCACTTT
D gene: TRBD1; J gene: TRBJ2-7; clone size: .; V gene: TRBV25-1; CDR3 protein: CAGRQGVGSYEQYF; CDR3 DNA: TGTGCCGGCAGACAGGGGGTGGGCTCCTACGAGCAGTACTTC
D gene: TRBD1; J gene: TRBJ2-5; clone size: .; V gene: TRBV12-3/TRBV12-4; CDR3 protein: CASSQGQTSKTQYF; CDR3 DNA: TGTGCCAGCAGCCAGGGACAGACTTCGAAGACCCAGTACTTC
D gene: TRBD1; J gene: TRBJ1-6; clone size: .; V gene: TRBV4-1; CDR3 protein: CASSQPTGDNSPLHF; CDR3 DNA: TGCGCCAGCAGCCAGCCGACAGGGGATAATTCACCCCTCCACTTT
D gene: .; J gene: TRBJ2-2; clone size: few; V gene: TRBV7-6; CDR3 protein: CASSFLFEGELFF; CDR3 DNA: TGTGCCAGCAGCTTCCTCTTTGAAGGGGAGCTGTTTTTT
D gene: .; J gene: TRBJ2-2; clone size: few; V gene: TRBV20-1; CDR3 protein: CSARDSGRGTGELFF; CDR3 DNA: TGCAGTGCTAGAGATAGTGGGAGAGGCACCGGGGAGCTGTTTTTT
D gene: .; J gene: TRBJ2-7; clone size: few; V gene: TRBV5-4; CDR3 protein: CANHPEDSAKNGEQYF; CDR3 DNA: TGTGCCAACCACCCGGAGGACAGCGCAAAAAACGGGGAGCAGTACTTC
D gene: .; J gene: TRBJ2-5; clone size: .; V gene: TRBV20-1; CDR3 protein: CSAIQTVGSETRYF; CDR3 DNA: TGCAGTGCCATACAAACCGTAGGGTCTGAGACCCGGTACTTC
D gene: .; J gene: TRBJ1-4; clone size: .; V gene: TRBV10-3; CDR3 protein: CAVRGATNEKLFF; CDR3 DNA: TGTGCCGTTCGAGGTGCAACTAATGAAAAACTGTTTTTT
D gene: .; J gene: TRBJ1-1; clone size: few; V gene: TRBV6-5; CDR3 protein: CASSLTVQSPTEAFF; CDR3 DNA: TGTGCCAGCAGTTTAACGGTCCAGTCACCCACTGAAGCTTTCTTT
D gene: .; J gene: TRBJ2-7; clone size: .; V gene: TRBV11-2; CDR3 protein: CASSFNTGKIYEQYF; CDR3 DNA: TGTGCCAGCAGCTTCAACACAGGGAAGATCTACGAGCAGTACTTC
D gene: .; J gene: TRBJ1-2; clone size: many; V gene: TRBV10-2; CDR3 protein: CASSSDTRGYTF; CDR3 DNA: TGCGCCAGCAGCTCCGACACTCGTGGCTACACCTTC
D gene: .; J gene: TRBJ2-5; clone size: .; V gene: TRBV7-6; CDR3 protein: CASGSSLQETQYF; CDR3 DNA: TGTGCCAGCGGGTCCAGCCTCCAAGAGACCCAGTACTTC
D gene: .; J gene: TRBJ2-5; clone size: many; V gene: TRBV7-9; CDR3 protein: CASSSSGGGIGETQYF; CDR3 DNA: TGTGCCAGCAGCTCCTCGGGAGGGGGCATCGGAGAGACCCAGTACTTC
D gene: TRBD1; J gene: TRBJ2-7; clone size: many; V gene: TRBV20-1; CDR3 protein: CSAWTGEDYEQYF; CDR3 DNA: TGCAGTGCGTGGACAGGGGAGGACTACGAGCAGTACTTC
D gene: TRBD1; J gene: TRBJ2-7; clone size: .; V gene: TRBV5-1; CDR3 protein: CASGLTGQEIYEQYF; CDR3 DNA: TGCGCCAGCGGCTTGACGGGACAGGAAATCTACGAGCAGTACTTC
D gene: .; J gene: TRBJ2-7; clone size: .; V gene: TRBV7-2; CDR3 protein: CASSQDWDGSSYEQYF; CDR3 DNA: TGCGCCAGCAGCCAAGACTGGGACGGTAGCTCCTACGAGCAGTACTTC
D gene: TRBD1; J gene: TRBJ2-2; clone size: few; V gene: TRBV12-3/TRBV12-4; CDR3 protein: CASRRTGGRNTGELFF; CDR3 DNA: TGTGCCAGCAGACGTACAGGGGGGCGGAACACCGGGGAGCTGTTTTTT
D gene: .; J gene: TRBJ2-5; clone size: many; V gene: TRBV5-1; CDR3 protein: CASIGQEQETQYF; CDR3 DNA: TGCGCCAGCATCGGGCAGGAGCAAGAGACCCAGTACTTC
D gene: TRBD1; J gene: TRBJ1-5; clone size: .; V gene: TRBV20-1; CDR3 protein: CSARRGQGSGSNQPQHF; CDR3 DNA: TGCAGTGCTAGAAGGGGACAGGGGAGTGGAAGCAATCAGCCCCAGCATTTT
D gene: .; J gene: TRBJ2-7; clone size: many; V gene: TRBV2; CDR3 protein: CASHRGIEQYF; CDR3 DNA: TGTGCCAGCCACCGCGGAATCGAGCAGTACTTC
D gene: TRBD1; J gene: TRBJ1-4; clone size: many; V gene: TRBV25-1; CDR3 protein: CASSEDRASREKLFF; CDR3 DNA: TGTGCCAGCAGTGAAGACAGGGCCTCGCGGGAAAAACTGTTTTTT
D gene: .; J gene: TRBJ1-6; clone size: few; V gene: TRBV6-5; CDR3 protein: CASSPRGGVASPLHF; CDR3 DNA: TGTGCCAGCAGCCCCCGTGGGGGAGTCGCTTCACCCCTCCACTTT
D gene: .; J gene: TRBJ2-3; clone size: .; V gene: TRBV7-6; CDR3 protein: CASSLSGPITDTQYF; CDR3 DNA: TGTGCCAGCAGCTTAAGCGGCCCAATCACAGATACGCAGTATTTT